These T cell receptor beta chains were read from a single sample in a study of shared clonotypes between healthy human individuals. Generated by immunoSEQ multiplex PCR, the TCRdb table keeps only in-frame clones and is missing some. The sample has roughly 1,500,000 clones; 95% to 99% are singletons. The source material was naive CD4+ T cells sorted from blood. The receptor set was obtained from a man aged 25-45 years in good health. Each CDR3 is given with its conserved first and last residue. The D gene is left open where the match is weak. Clone size is given for some rows only: seen once, a few or many times, or a class if the clone is expanded.

d_gene,abundance,v_gene,j_gene,CDR3aa,CDR3nt
.,.,TRBV4-2,TRBJ2-7,CASSQGQRGGYYEQYF,TGTGCCAGCAGCCAAGGTCAAAGGGGGGGTTACTACGAGCAGTACTTC
TRBD2,.,TRBV18,TRBJ2-7,CASSPTSGYEQYF,TGTGCCAGCTCTCCGACTAGCGGATACGAGCAGTACTTC
.,once,TRBV18,TRBJ1-1,CASSARGTEAFF,TGTGCCAGCTCAGCTAGGGGGACTGAAGCTTTCTTT
TRBD1,.,TRBV2,TRBJ2-6,CASSDRGTGGSGANVLTF,TGTGCCAGCAGTGATCGAGGGACAGGGGGCTCTGGGGCCAACGTCCTGACTTTC
TRBD1,.,TRBV6-5,TRBJ2-1,CASSSGTGALWPQLF,TGTGCCAGCAGCTCCGGGACAGGGGCACTCTGGCCCCAACTCTTC
TRBD2,once,TRBV2,TRBJ2-5,CATIAGSQETQYF,TGTGCCACCATAGCGGGAAGCCAAGAGACCCAGTACTTC
TRBD1,once,TRBV27,TRBJ1-1,CASSRLGTGEFKAFF,TGTGCCAGCAGTCGCCTCGGGACAGGGGAGTTTAAAGCTTTCTTT
TRBD2,.,TRBV29-1,TRBJ2-5,CSVRGDSGSPRETQYF,TGCAGCGTCCGGGGTGATAGCGGGAGCCCCCGGGAGACCCAGTACTTC
TRBD2,.,TRBV9,TRBJ2-1,CASSVGAGGGNEQFF,TGTGCCAGCAGCGTAGGGGCGGGAGGGGGCAATGAGCAGTTCTTC
.,.,TRBV18,TRBJ2-1,CASSPRGLDEQFF,TGTGCCAGCTCACCACGGGGGCTCGATGAGCAGTTCTTC
TRBD1,.,TRBV7-6,TRBJ2-3,CASRPTGGPTDTQYF,TGTGCCAGCAGACCCACAGGGGGCCCCACAGATACGCAGTATTTT
.,.,TRBV16,TRBJ1-2,CASSQSQGPHGYGYTF,TGTGCCAGCAGCCAATCTCAGGGGCCCCATGGGTATGGCTACACCTTC
.,.,TRBV20-1,TRBJ2-7,CSASHQDEQYF,TGCAGTGCTAGTCATCAGGACGAGCAGTACTTC
.,.,TRBV7-3,TRBJ1-1,CASSLEVFDTEAFF,TGTGCCAGCAGCTTGGAGGTCTTTGACACTGAAGCTTTCTTT
.,.,TRBV28,TRBJ2-3,CASSQNPRDTQYF,TGTGCCAGCAGCCAAAACCCCCGGGATACGCAGTATTTT
TRBD1,.,TRBV5-1,TRBJ1-1,CASSSYRGTEAFF,TGCGCCAGCAGCTCGTACAGGGGCACTGAAGCTTTCTTT
.,.,TRBV10-3,TRBJ1-1,CAISGTGQEAFF,TGTGCCATCAGCGGGACCGGGCAAGAAGCTTTCTTT
.,once,TRBV5-1,TRBJ2-4,CASSLAVDLAKNIQYF,TGCGCCAGCAGCTTGGCGGTGGATTTAGCCAAAAACATTCAGTACTTC
.,.,TRBV28,TRBJ2-7,CASTSGTHDYEQYF,TGTGCCAGCACCTCCGGGACACATGACTACGAGCAGTACTTC
.,.,TRBV9,TRBJ1-1,CASSVGKGNTEAFF,TGTGCCAGCAGCGTAGGAAAGGGGAACACTGAAGCTTTCTTT
.,.,TRBV29-1,TRBJ2-3,CSVLSGGVTQYF,TGCAGCGTTCTCTCAGGGGGGGTCACGCAGTATTTT
TRBD1,.,TRBV7-2,TRBJ2-1,CASSWETGLASYNEQFF,TGTGCCAGCAGCTGGGAGACAGGGCTTGCCAGTTACAATGAGCAGTTCTTC
.,.,TRBV28,TRBJ1-2,CASTDTLYGYTF,TGTGCCAGTACTGACACACTCTATGGCTACACCTTC
.,once,TRBV9,TRBJ2-7,CASSSRASSYEQYF,TGTGCCAGCAGCTCAAGGGCCAGCTCCTACGAGCAGTACTTC
TRBD2,.,TRBV5-1,TRBJ2-2,CASSLRPAGEGAGELFF,TGCGCCAGCAGCCTCCGTCCAGCGGGAGAAGGGGCCGGGGAGCTGTTTTTT
.,.,TRBV18,TRBJ2-7,CASSLDRTSSYEQYF,TGTGCCAGCTCGTTGGACAGGACTAGCTCCTACGAGCAGTACTTC
.,.,TRBV6-5,TRBJ1-1,CASSYGVQATAFF,TGTGCCAGCAGTTACGGGGTTCAGGCGACGGCTTTCTTT
TRBD2,.,TRBV18,TRBJ2-1,CASSGTRTFHEQFF,TGTGCCAGCTCCGGGACTAGGACCTTCCATGAGCAGTTCTTC
TRBD1,.,TRBV27,TRBJ2-7,CASTGQGSREQYF,TGTGCCAGCACGGGACAGGGGTCCCGCGAGCAGTACTTC
.,.,TRBV4-1,TRBJ1-1,CASRVEETNTEAFF,TGCGCCAGCAGAGTTGAGGAGACCAACACTGAAGCTTTCTTT
.,.,TRBV28,TRBJ1-1,CASSQVQLNTEAFF,TGTGCCAGCAGCCAAGTACAACTGAACACTGAAGCTTTCTTT
.,.,TRBV2,TRBJ1-5,CASSEQGPTQSQHF,TGTGCCAGCAGTGAACAAGGTCCGACCCAGTCCCAGCATTTT
TRBD1,.,TRBV29-1,TRBJ1-1,CSVTGQVNTEAFF,TGCAGCGTGACGGGACAGGTGAACACTGAAGCTTTCTTT
TRBD2,.,TRBV19,TRBJ2-7,CASSLADSYEQYF,TGTGCCAGTAGCCTAGCGGACTCCTACGAGCAGTACTTC
.,.,TRBV21-1,TRBJ2-7,CASSKKVPSGVSSYEQYF,TGTGCCAGCAGCAAAAAGGTTCCTAGCGGGGTAAGCTCCTACGAGCAGTACTTC
.,.,TRBV5-6,TRBJ1-5,CASSFGRGGYGNQPQHF,TGTGCCAGCAGCTTCGGGCGGGGGGGATATGGCAATCAGCCCCAGCATTTT
.,.,TRBV18,TRBJ2-7,CASSQLDYGWYEQYF,TGTGCCAGCTCACAGCTGGACTATGGGTGGTACGAGCAGTACTTC